Following are 8 T cell receptor beta chains from one sample sequenced in a study of OX40 agonist ivuxolimab in advanced cancers. Method: immunoSEQ multiplex PCR; TCRdb's copy keeps in-frame clones and lacks some. Here the sample spans over 60,000 clones, roughly 85% being singletons. This specimen consisted of CD4+ or CD8+ T cells sorted from blood, obtained in a trial of the OX40 agonist ivuxolimab. These receptors all come from an adult with an advanced solid tumor such as melanoma, head and neck, liver or kidney cancer.

The chain carries TRBV18 and TRBJ2-5; D remains unclear. The V gene's germline CDR1 is KGHSH and CDR2 LQKENI. Trimming removed 6 bases from V and 4 bases from J, with 15 bases in between. The CDR3 runs 14 residues. The CDR3 DNA sequence: TGTGCCAGCTCGCCTCCGAACTGGCCAGAGACCCAGTACTTC. Translation: CASSPPNWPETQYF.

The rearrangement joins TRBV7-2 to TRBJ2-5; no clear D gene. The CDR3 spans 11 residues. Germline V gene sequence: CDR1 SGHTA, CDR2 FQGNSA. Trimming removed 4 bases from V and 5 bases from J, with 5 bases in between. CDR3 coding DNA: TGTGCCAGCAGCTCGTGGGAGACCCAGTACTTC. Its protein product is CASSSWETQYF.

The chain is built from TRBV30 and TRBJ2-5; possibly TRBD1 or TRBD2 for D (5 bases each). CDR3 length equals 14 residues. Trimming left V 3 bases short and J 5 bases short, with 16 bases between. From germline, CDR1 is GTSNPN and CDR2 SVGIG (reference sequence). The CDR3 DNA reads TGTGCCTGGAGGTTTCTTGGGGGACGGGAGACCCAGTACTTC. It is translated as CAWRFLGGRETQYF.

The chain joins TRBV2 to TRBJ1-1; D remains ambiguous. The CDR3 runs to 11 residues. Germline loops: CDR1 SNHLY, CDR2 FYNNEI. With 4 bases removed from V and 8 bases from J, the gap between germline ends came to 8 bases. This chain's CDR3 is CASSVVPEAFF. The CDR3 DNA reads as TGTGCCAGCAGTGTGGTGCCAGAAGCTTTCTTT. Using reference TRBV2 and TRBJ1-1 for the parts outside the CDR3, the full variable domain is EPEVTQTPSHQVTQMGQEVILRCVPISNHLYFYWYRQILGQKVEFLVSFYNNEISEKSEIFDDQFSVERPDGSNFTLKIRSTKLEDSAMYFCASSVVPEAFFGQGTRLTVV.

The J gene is TRBJ1-4, the V gene TRBV5-1; no reliable D call. This CDR3 has 17 amino acids. V was trimmed by 0 bases and J by 0 bases, leaving 12 bases between them. CDR1 and CDR2 from the germline V gene are SGHRS and YFSETQ. CDR3 sequence reads: CASSLVGGGPTNEKLFF. The CDR3 coding sequence is TGCGCCAGCAGCTTGGTTGGAGGCGGTCCAACTAATGAAAAACTGTTTTTT.

V and J are TRBV7-6 and TRBJ1-2, with 8 bases aligning to TRBD1. Germline loops: CDR1 SGHVS, CDR2 FNYEAQ. V lost 1 base, J lost 8 bases, and 18 bases stayed unmatched. The CDR3 is made up of 18 amino acids. The CDR3 DNA is TGTGCCAGCAGCTTAGTGTCCCCCTCTCCGACAGGGGTGGAGGGCTACACCTTC. Encoded protein: CASSLVSPSPTGVEGYTF.

V gene TRBV7-9 combines with J gene TRBJ1-6, with 9 bases identical to TRBD1. Unmatched junction bases numbered 4, after V lost 5 bases and J lost 8 bases. Germline CDR1 SEHNR, CDR2 FQNEAQ (reference sequence). The CDR3 consists of 14 residues. Here the CDR3 reads CASSIRDRDSPLHF. Here the CDR3 DNA reads TGTGCCAGCAGCATCCGGGACAGGGATTCACCCCTCCACTTT. Full variable domain (outside the CDR3, taken from reference TRBV7-9 and TRBJ1-6): DTGVSQNPRHKITKRGQNVTFRCDPISEHNRLYWYRQTLGQGPEFLTYFQNEAQLEKSRLLSDRFSAERPKGSFSTLEIQRTEQGDSAMYLCASSIRDRDSPLHFGNGTRLTVT.

The chain recombines TRBV6-5 with TRBJ1-3; D remains ambiguous. Germline V gives CDR1 MNHEY, CDR2 SVGAGI. The CDR3 is 13 residues long. Trimming removed 6 bases from V and 2 bases from J, with 8 bases in between. The CDR3 DNA reads TGTGCCAGCAGGCCGGACCCTGGAAACACCATATATTTT. Translation gives CASRPDPGNTIYF.